The source of this T cell receptor (beta chain) is a study of identical twins' blood T cells. The table lists this clonotype with a few counts. CDR3 size: 16 residues. Germline V gives CDR1 SGHRS, CDR2 YFSETQ. Trimming removed 3 bases at V and 3 bases at J, with 17 bases between. Three pairs of healthy female monozygous twins were the donors. Via MiXCR, TCRdb re-called the 5' RACE reads, giving one row per CDR3 protein. Among 400,000 or so distinct CDR3 sequences listed, 28% were seen once. J is TRBJ2-3 and V is TRBV5-1; TRBD1 might be the D (6 bases). The sequence was collected from a woman aged 18-49 years in good health. The sample comprised PBMCs. The CDR3 loop reads CASSSQTGPTTDTQYF. Here the CDR3 DNA reads TGCGCCAGCAGCTCCCAGACAGGTCCCACAACAGATACGCAGTATTTT.